This entry describes one T cell receptor beta chain. This clonotype was detected ten times or more. What antigen it recognizes has not been identified. One base away there is no much larger clone; base qualities are not given. This sample was included in a study of spatial heterogeneity in lung cancer (dated by TCRdb to the late 2010s). Regarding the research as a whole: Beta-chain transcripts were consistently detected in greater numbers than alpha-chain transcripts, which likely reflected higher beta-chain transcript abundance. Nonsynonymous mutation counts, determined by whole-exome sequencing of tumor tissue, were related to features of the TCR repertoire. In the raw uncorrected reads, each unique combination of TCR and UMI appeared more than ten times on average. Both alpha and beta chains were TCR-sequenced in around 220 tumor regions, approximately 64 matched nontumor lung samples and 45 to 60 PBMC samples obtained at surgery. TCR alpha and beta repertoires were quantitatively compared across multiple tumor regions, matched nontumor lung and blood in non-small cell lung cancer. Study-wide conclusions, independent of this receptor: Confirming at a functional level the hypothesis that regional TCRs recognize regional mutations was considered to require additional single-cell paired TCR alpha and beta sequencing. Ubiquitous expanded tumor TCRs were found in blood more often at tumor resection than at routine follow-up.

The protocol used for the library was 5' RACE. Sequencing instrument: NextSeq 500. The TCR library protocol attached a unique molecular identifier to each TCR cDNA molecule to allow correction of PCR and sequencing errors. The study's own analysis went as follows. TCR identification, UMI-based error correction and CDR3 extraction were all carried out with Decombinator tools. TCRs above a frequency of 2 per 1,000, corresponding to the top 1% of the tumor frequency distribution, were defined as expanded. Renyi diversity was computed with the R vegan package after each repertoire had been subsampled 100 times to 5,000 TCRs. CDR3 similarity networks were constructed using string-kernel similarity of amino acid triplets, with links drawn between CDR3s whose pairwise similarity was above 0.82. TCRdb reprocessing: public reads trimmed at Q25 with fastp, clones called with MiXCR, in-frame beta chains kept. A single entry per CDR3 protein holds the most common genes and DNA from its merged rows. It is TCRdb's table, rather than the study itself, that gives the V and J calls and clone size. The sample contains tens of thousands of distinct CDR3 sequences, over 4.5% of them found a single time. The top ten clones comprise over 30% of the sample.

From the cysteine through the phenylalanine, the CDR3 covers 14 amino acids. Left in the record is the CDR3 DNA by itself, 42 bases read in frame from the first base. Taken from the germline V gene (reference sequence), the CDR1 and CDR2 loops are MNHEY and SMNVEV. Compared with germline, V lacks 5 bases and J lacks 0 bases; bases without a gene match: 3. The label giving this sample's time point can be read as: sample taken at primary tumor resection. For TCR sequencing, whole RNA was extracted from tumor and nontumor lung tissue, or from cryopreserved PBMC samples, and no cell sorting was done. Donors were around 69 patients with early-stage, untreated non-small cell lung cancer from the lung TRACERx cohort. Patients were selected for TCR sequencing only if sufficient RNA was available from at least two tumor regions.

The receptor chain draws on TRBV27 and TRBJ1-1; a stretch of 7 junction bases matches TRBD1. Here the sequenced sample was PBMCs, taken at surgery. The receptor was isolated from a male donor with early-stage non-small cell lung cancer. The CDR3 protein sequence reads: CASSLQGLNTEAFF. The DNA is as follows: TGTGCCAGCAGTCTACAGGGGCTGAACACTGAAGCTTTCTTT.